The 18 T cell receptor beta chains presented below share a single source sample, sequenced in a study of blood T cell repertoires in COVID-19. Clones were read by immunoSEQ multiplex PCR, and TCRdb kept only the in-frame ones, dropping some. This sample has some 140,000 clones, with approximately 78% found just once. Material: peripheral blood. The receptors originated from a man aged 60 to 75 who had recovered from COVID-19.

The chain couples TRBV7-9 to TRBJ1-1; the D is unclear. The CDR3 runs 13 residues. V was trimmed by 5 bases and J by 0 bases, leaving 7 bases between them. CDR1 is SEHNR, CDR2 FQNEAQ, per germline (reference sequence). CDR3 protein: CASSPEVNTEAFF. In DNA form, the CDR3 reads TGTGCCAGCAGCCCAGAAGTGAACACTGAAGCTTTCTTT.

This chain connects TRBV7-9 to TRBJ1-2; D remains ambiguous. The V end lost 2 bases, the J end lost 2 bases, and 6 bases lay between the germline ends. This CDR3 is built from 13 residues. Germline loops: CDR1 SEHNR, CDR2 FQNEAQ (reference sequence). The DNA for the CDR3 is TGTGCCAGCAGCTTAAACAGCAACTATGGCTACACCTTC. As protein: CASSLNSNYGYTF.

V usage is TRBV27 and J usage is TRBJ2-7; TRBD2 matches at 12 bases. The CDR3 loop spans 19 amino acids. V lost 4 bases, J lost 2 bases, and 15 bases stayed unmatched. Germline V gene sequence: CDR1 MNHEY, CDR2 SMNVEV (reference sequence). The CDR3 coding sequence is TGTGCCAGCAGTTCCAAGGGTTTTATAGGACTAGCGGGAACCTACGAGCAGTACTTC. It yields the protein CASSSKGFIGLAGTYEQYF.

This clone was picked up a small number of times. The chain is built from TRBV2 and TRBJ1-2, with 10 bases fitting TRBD1. The CDR3 runs to 16 residues. Germline lookup yields CDR1 SNHLY and CDR2 FYNNEI. V was pared by 3 bases and J by 4 bases, with 8 bases of the junction left unmatched. The CDR3 sequence is CASSEGTGVVAYGYTF. CDR3 bases: TGTGCCAGCAGTGAGGGGACAGGGGTTGTTGCCTATGGCTACACCTTC.

The chain couples TRBV7-3 to TRBJ2-2, with D perhaps TRBD2 (6 bases). This CDR3 contains 15 residues. The ends were cut back, 3 bases at V and 5 bases at J, with 13 bases in the middle. Germline CDR1 reads SGHTA; CDR2 reads FQGTGA. The CDR3 loop is CASSFGGLSTGELFF. The CDR3 nucleotides are TGTGCCAGCAGCTTTGGGGGGTTGTCGACCGGGGAGCTGTTTTTT.

V usage is TRBV6-5 and J usage is TRBJ1-2; 9 bases are shared with TRBD1. Germline V lookup: CDR1 MNHEY, CDR2 SVGAGI. Germline trimming cut 8 bases from V and 8 bases from J; bases unmatched to any gene: 9. The CDR3 has 13 amino acids. For the CDR3, the DNA is TGTGCCAGCGATGGTACAGGGGGCTTGGGCTACACCTTC. This translates into CASDGTGGLGYTF.

In this sample, this clone turned up once. J is TRBJ1-2 and V is TRBV5-6; D unresolved. The V and J ends lost 0 bases and 2 bases respectively, with 8 bases between them. The CDR3 is 14 residues long. Germline CDR1 and CDR2: SGHDT and YYEEEE. The CDR3 here is CASSLVQSNYGYTF. The CDR3 DNA is TGTGCCAGCAGCTTGGTACAGAGCAACTATGGCTACACCTTC.

A note on this clone: At one boundary the junction diverges from the germline segment, which might be a read error. The V gene is TRBV7-7, the J gene TRBJ2-3; D perhaps matches TRBD2 (5 bases). This CDR3 has 14 amino acids. CDR1 and CDR2 (germline): SSHAT, FNYEAQ (reference sequence). The chain's CDR3 is CASSALTNTDTQYF. The CDR3 coding sequence is TGTGCTAGCAGCGCCCTGACTAACACAGATACGCAGTATTTT.

This rearrangement joins TRBV7-2 to TRBJ2-7, with D unresolved. Trimming took off 5 bases at V and 0 bases at J, with 11 bases between the two ends. CDR3 size: 14 residues. The germline V gene encodes CDR1 SGHTA and CDR2 FQGNSA. The CDR3 DNA follows: TGTGCCAGCAGCCAATCCCGGGTCTCCTACGAGCAGTACTTC. Translated, it gives CASSQSRVSYEQYF. The full variable domain, its missing parts supplied by reference TRBV7-2 and TRBJ2-7, is GAGVSQSPSNKVTEKGKDVELRCDPISGHTALYWYRQSLGQGLEFLIYFQGNSAPDKSGLPSDRFSAERTGGSVSTLTIQRTQQEDSAVYLCASSQSRVSYEQYFGPGTRLTVT.

This clone appeared many times. The CDR3 reads CASKLAGGHGELFF. The CDR3, as DNA: TGCGCCTCCAAACTAGCGGGAGGTCACGGGGAGCTGTTTTTT. The V and J genes are TRBV5-1 and TRBJ2-2; 12 bases map to TRBD2. Per the germline V gene, CDR1 is SGHRS and CDR2 is YFSETQ. The trim removed 10 bases at V and 7 bases at J, leaving 8 bases unmatched. CDR3 length equals 14 residues. Supplemented by reference TRBV5-1 and TRBJ2-2, the full variable domain reads KAGVTQTPRYLIKTRGQQVTLSCSPISGHRSVSWYQQTPGQGLQFLFEYFSETQRNKGNFPGRFSGRQFSNSRSEMNVSTLELGDSALYLCASKLAGGHGELFFGEGSRLTVL.

This chain connects TRBV12-3 or TRBV12-4 to TRBJ2-1; 7 nucleotides align to TRBD1. J gave up 10 bases and V 6 bases, and 9 bases lay outside the gene matches. The CDR3 spans 13 residues. In nucleotides, the CDR3 is TGTGCCAGCAGGGACGGACAGGCCACGGAGCAGTTCTTC. It codes for CASRDGQATEQFF.

The CDR3 is CATSRDRGREQYF. The CDR3 nucleotides read TGTGCCACCAGCAGGGACAGGGGGCGTGAGCAGTACTTC. V gene TRBV15 combines with J gene TRBJ2-7; 11 nucleotides align to TRBD1. With 3 bases clipped from V and 7 bases from J, the junction kept 2 bases outside the gene matches. Germline V gene lookup returns CDR1 LNHNV and CDR2 YYDKDF (reference sequence). This CDR3 contains 13 residues.

This clone was detected a few times. This chain uses TRBV25-1 with TRBJ1-1, with D perhaps TRBD1 (6 bases). The CDR3 runs to 12 residues. Germline values: CDR1 MGHDK, CDR2 SYGVNS. V was shortened by 7 bases and J by 6 bases, with 12 bases between the two germline ends. The CDR3 sequence is CASTAGGPEAFF. In DNA, the CDR3 is TGTGCCAGCACCGCGGGGGGGCCTGAAGCTTTCTTT.

This chain uses TRBV6-5 with TRBJ1-4; 8 positions agree with TRBD1. The V gene end was trimmed by 6 bases and the J gene end by 8 bases; junction bases not matched to a gene: 5. This CDR3 has 13 residues. CDR1 is MNHEY, CDR2 SVGAGI, per germline. CDR3 DNA sequence: TGTGCCAGCAGCGACAGGGGAAGGGAAAAACTGTTTTTT. Its translation is CASSDRGREKLFF.

CDR3 sequence reads: CASSRSRQGTYEQYF. The CDR3 DNA follows: TGTGCCAGCAGCCGTTCCCGACAAGGAACCTACGAGCAGTACTTC. The rearrangement joins TRBV6-2 or TRBV6-3 to TRBJ2-7; D gene ambiguous. Per germline, CDR1 MNHEY and CDR2 SVGEGT. The CDR3 contains 15 residues. Trimming removed 6 bases at V and 2 bases at J, with 17 bases between.

The chain combines TRBV7-9 with TRBJ2-1; no clear D gene. Deletions cut 5 bases from V and 7 bases from J, with 15 bases between. Germline loops: CDR1 SEHNR, CDR2 FQNEAQ (reference sequence). This CDR3 is 14 amino acids long. CDR3 loop: CASSPPPGINEQFF. The CDR3 coding sequence is TGTGCCAGCAGCCCCCCGCCCGGTATAAATGAGCAGTTCTTC.

The chain combines TRBV10-3 with TRBJ1-2; 9 nucleotides match TRBD1. The germline gives CDR1 ENHRY, CDR2 SYGVKD. Trimming removed 2 bases from V and 6 bases from J; junction bases left unmatched: 7. The CDR3 consists of 15 residues. The CDR3 DNA is TGTGCCATCAGTGAGGGACAGGGGAAAGTGCATGGCTACACCTTC. It translates to CAISEGQGKVHGYTF.

This sequence joins TRBV19 and TRBJ2-3; 11 nucleotides line up with TRBD2. V gave up 4 bases and J gave up 5 bases; unmatched junction bases: 8. From germline, CDR1 is LNHDA and CDR2 SQIVND (reference sequence). The CDR3 is 16 amino acids. The CDR3 bases are TGTGCCAGTAGTAGGGGACTAGCGGCCTCGGGAGATACGCAGTATTTT. Translation gives CASSRGLAASGDTQYF. The full variable domain, in which reference TRBV19 and TRBJ2-3 provide the parts outside the CDR3, is DGGITQSPKYLFRKEGQNVTLSCEQNLNHDAMYWYRQDPGQGLRLIYYSQIVNDFQKGDIAEGYSVSREKKESFPLTVTSAQKNPTAFYLCASSRGLAASGDTQYFGPGTRLTVL.